A single sample is the source of the 20 T cell receptor beta chains below, sequenced in a study of low-dose radiotherapy and immunotherapy resistance in tumors. Alpha- and beta-chain coverage of first-strand cDNA came from TRAV- and TRBV-specific primers. A constant-region primer paired with the V-primer adapter amplified TCRs over approximately 18 PCR cycles. TCRdb re-called the reads with MiXCR, one entry per CDR3 protein. In the table there are under 70,000 distinct CDR3 sequences, under 30% of which are singletons. Time point in this sample: after trial treatment. Treatment of the sample: LDRT plus nivolumab, ipilimumab, low-dose cyclophosphamide and aspirin (RACIN trial). Sequencing used PBMCs, obtained after low-dose radiotherapy plus immunotherapy. The receptors here all came from a male donor with prostate cancer.

This rearrangement joins TRBV28 to TRBJ2-3; D is ambiguous. Trimming shortened V by 8 bases and J by 4 bases, and 10 bases separated the two germline ends. CDR1 and CDR2 (germline): MDHEN, SYDVKM. This CDR3 is 12 amino acids long. This chain's CDR3 is CASSVKPDTQYF. The CDR3 DNA reads TGTGCCAGCTCAGTCAAACCAGATACGCAGTATTTT.

This clonotype was detected ten times or more. The gene calls are TRBV6-6 and TRBJ2-7, with a possible D match to TRBD2 (5 bases). V gave up 3 bases and J gave up 12 bases, with 12 bases separating them. The CDR3 length is 11 residues. In germline, CDR1 is MNHNY, CDR2 SVGAGI (reference sequence). CDR3 amino acids: CASSYGGGLYF. CDR3 nucleotide sequence: TGTGCCAGCAGTTATGGAGGTGGTTTGTACTTC.

This clonotype was seen many times. This chain links TRBV20-1 with TRBJ1-4; D might be TRBD1 (6 bases). The germline V gene encodes CDR1 DFQATT and CDR2 SNEGSKA (reference sequence). This CDR3 has 13 amino acids. V dropped 3 bases and J dropped 5 bases, with 10 bases sitting between them. CDR3 protein: CSASRGRNEKLFF. The CDR3 DNA is TGCAGTGCTAGCAGGGGAAGGAATGAAAAACTGTTTTTT.

This clonotype appeared many times. This chain joins TRBV2 and TRBJ1-1; D is perhaps TRBD1 (5 bases). There are 14 residues in the CDR3. Germline V gene sequence: CDR1 SNHLY, CDR2 FYNNEI. V lost 4 bases to trimming and J lost 1 base, with 10 bases between them. CDR3 sequence (DNA): TGTGCCAGCAGTGGAATGACAGAGAACACTGAAGCTTTCTTT. Protein sequence: CASSGMTENTEAFF.

This clonotype was detected ten times or more. The chain joins TRBV2 to TRBJ2-3; 12 nucleotides align to TRBD2. The CDR3 runs to 16 residues. The V gene end was trimmed by 4 bases and the J gene end by 4 bases; junction bases not matched to a gene: 6. Per the germline V gene, CDR1 is SNHLY and CDR2 is FYNNEI. The CDR3 DNA is TGTGCCAGCAGTGGGGCTAGCGGGGGGGCTGCAGATACGCAGTATTTT. This translates into CASSGASGGAADTQYF.

The chain recombines TRBV19 with TRBJ1-5; D might be TRBD1 (6 bases). CDR3 length: 15 amino acids. Trimming cost V 6 bases and J 3 bases, with 15 bases left between them. Per the germline V gene, CDR1 is LNHDA and CDR2 is SQIVND (reference sequence). CDR3 region: CASREWDKINQPQHF. DNA of the CDR3: TGTGCCAGTAGGGAGTGGGACAAGATCAATCAGCCCCAGCATTTT. The entire variable domain, with the rest obtained from reference TRBV19 and TRBJ1-5, is as follows: DGGITQSPKYLFRKEGQNVTLSCEQNLNHDAMYWYRQDPGQGLRLIYYSQIVNDFQKGDIAEGYSVSREKKESFPLTVTSAQKNPTAFYLCASREWDKINQPQHFGDGTRLSIL.

This clonotype came up many times. The chain employs TRBV5-6 and TRBJ1-2; maybe TRBD1 (5 bases). The CDR3 runs to 15 residues. Germline V CDR1 and CDR2: SGHDT, YYEEEE. V was clipped by 0 bases and J by 5 bases, with 14 bases between them. Here the CDR3 reads CASSLVSGSGYGYTF. The CDR3 DNA is TGTGCCAGCAGCTTGGTGTCAGGGTCGGGGTATGGCTACACCTTC.

The genes are TRBV28 and TRBJ2-1; 7 nucleotides agree with TRBD1. The CDR3 extends over 16 amino acids. Trimming took 3 bases from V and 2 from J; bases not matched to a gene: 7. Germline CDR1 reads MDHEN; CDR2 reads SYDVKM. Written as DNA, the CDR3 is TGTGCCAGCAGTTTTCTGTCCGGGACAGCCTACAATGAGCAGTTCTTC. It encodes CASSFLSGTAYNEQFF.

This rearrangement joins TRBV5-1 to TRBJ2-1, with a weak D call TRBD2 (6 bases). CDR1 is SGHRS, CDR2 YFSETQ, per germline. The CDR3 has 15 residues. V gave up 0 bases and J gave up 0 bases, with 7 bases separating them. The CDR3 DNA is TGCGCCAGCAGCTTGGACGGGAGCTCCTACAATGAGCAGTTCTTC. Translated, it gives CASSLDGSSYNEQFF.

Ten or more counts support this clonotype. The rearrangement links TRBV5-1 to TRBJ2-5; D is tentatively TRBD1 or TRBD2 (6 bases each). Germline V lookup: CDR1 SGHRS, CDR2 YFSETQ. This CDR3 contains 13 residues. V lost 2 bases, J lost 4 bases, and 9 bases lay in between. CDR3 bases: TGCGCCAGCAGCTTTGAGGGGGGAGAGACCCAGTACTTC. The encoded protein is CASSFEGGETQYF. Based on the CDR3 plus reference TRBV5-1 and TRBJ2-5, the full variable domain is KAGVTQTPRYLIKTRGQQVTLSCSPISGHRSVSWYQQTPGQGLQFLFEYFSETQRNKGNFPGRFSGRQFSNSRSEMNVSTLELGDSALYLCASSFEGGETQYFGPGTRLLVL.

Turning to this clonotype: This probably arose from a read error, given a far larger clone one base away. The chain couples TRBV5-4 to TRBJ2-1; 8 bases map to TRBD2. Germline V gene sequence: CDR1 SGHNT, CDR2 YYREEE (reference sequence). Germline trimming cut 4 bases from V and 10 bases from J; bases unmatched to any gene: 10. The CDR3 is 14 residues long. The DNA of the CDR3 is TGTGCCAGCAGCAAGTCGGGGGGGAACTACGAGCAGTTCTTC. Translation: CASSKSGGNYEQFF.

This clonotype was seen a handful of times. The genes are TRBV7-8 and TRBJ2-3; D is undetermined. Germline V gene sequence: CDR1 SGHVS, CDR2 FQNEAQ. V lost 5 bases to trimming and J lost 2 bases, with 11 bases between them. This CDR3 region has 14 residues. CDR3 nucleotides: TGTGCCAGCAGCGCAACTGCGATCACAGATACGCAGTATTTT. Translation gives CASSATAITDTQYF.

This clonotype was observed many times. DNA of the CDR3: TGCAGTGCTAGAGGGGAGACTAGCGGTAACGAGCAGTACTTC. Its protein product is CSARGETSGNEQYF. The chain carries TRBV20-1 and TRBJ2-7; TRBD2 matches at 9 bases. Germline V gives CDR1 DFQATT, CDR2 SNEGSKA (reference sequence). This CDR3 has 14 residues. V gave up 1 base and J gave up 5 bases; unmatched junction bases: 6.

Details on this clonotype: With only one base between it and a far larger clone, this is likely a read error. The gene calls are TRBV11-2 and TRBJ1-5; D might be TRBD1 (5 bases). The CDR3 consists of 16 residues. Per germline, CDR1 SGHAT and CDR2 FQNNGV. V dropped 2 bases and J dropped 7 bases, with 18 bases sitting between them. CDR3 sequence reads: CASSLNPIGADQPQHF. In DNA, the CDR3 is TGTGCCAGCAGCTTAAACCCCATAGGGGCTGACCAGCCCCAGCATTTT.

The chain recombines TRBV29-1 with TRBJ2-1, with 8 bases that match TRBD1. Germline lookup yields CDR1 SQVTM and CDR2 ANQGSEA. The CDR3 is 12 amino acids. The V gene end was trimmed by 8 bases and the J gene end by 5 bases; junction bases not matched to a gene: 5. The CDR3 loop is CSLTQGDNEQFF. The CDR3 DNA reads as TGCAGCCTGACACAGGGGGACAATGAGCAGTTCTTC.

This clonotype occurred a few times. The V and J genes are TRBV20-1 and TRBJ2-3; 9 bases agree with TRBD2. The V gene's germline CDR1 is DFQATT and CDR2 SNEGSKA (reference sequence). This CDR3 has 16 amino acids. J gave up 5 bases and V 0 bases, and 9 bases lay outside the gene matches. The CDR3 nucleotides are TGCAGTGCTAGAGATCAACAGCGGGGGGCTGGAGATACGCAGTATTTT. This translates into CSARDQQRGAGDTQYF.

For this clonotype: It differs at one base from a far larger clone, so likely a read error. The rearrangement links TRBV24-1 to TRBJ2-3, with TRBD2 matching 11 bases. This CDR3 spans 16 amino acids. Germline lookup yields CDR1 KGHDR and CDR2 SFDVKD. CDR3 amino acids: CASSPWGLAGTDTQYF. The CDR3, as DNA: TGTGCCAGCAGTCCCTGGGGACTAGCGGGCACAGATACGCAGTATTTT.

Remarks on this clonotype: With only one base between it and a far larger clone, this is likely a read error. The genes are TRBV24-1 and TRBJ2-7, with TRBD1 matching 7 bases. This CDR3 comprises 16 residues. The trim removed 3 bases at V and 7 bases at J, leaving 14 bases unmatched. Germline values: CDR1 KGHDR, CDR2 SFDVKD. The CDR3 region is CATSDATGTHHNEQYF. Written as DNA, the CDR3 is TGTGCCACCAGTGATGCGACAGGGACGCACCACAATGAGCAGTACTTC.

In its sample, this clonotype was seen a few times. The chain joins TRBV27 to TRBJ2-7, with D perhaps TRBD1 or TRBD2 (5 bases each). Trimming pared 2 bases from V and 6 bases from J, leaving 8 bases between. Germline-derived CDR1 and CDR2 are MNHEY and SMNVEV (reference sequence). The CDR3 is 12 amino acids. The CDR3 loop reads CASSLSGTEQYF. The CDR3 nucleotides are TGTGCCAGCAGTTTAAGTGGGACCGAGCAGTACTTC.

This clonotype was seen many times. The chain couples TRBV20-1 to TRBJ2-5, with TRBD2 matching over 12 bases. There are 16 residues in the CDR3. The V and J ends lost 0 bases and 4 bases, in that order; junction bases with no gene match: 6. Germline CDR1 reads DFQATT; CDR2 reads SNEGSKA (reference sequence). CDR3 bases: TGCAGTGCTAGAGACGGGACTAGCGGGCGTCGAGAGACCCAGTACTTC. It yields the protein CSARDGTSGRRETQYF.